This T cell receptor (beta chain) was observed in a study of OX40 agonist ivuxolimab in advanced cancers. The germline CDR1 and CDR2 sequences are LNHDA and SQIVND (reference sequence). CDR3 size: 13 residues. V dropped 7 bases and J dropped 3 bases, with 12 bases sitting between them. The assay was immunoSEQ multiplex PCR, and TCRdb's table has in-frame clones only and misses some. The sample comprises 65,000 to 70,000 clones, approximately 90% of which are singletons, and about 6% rests with the top ten. Sequences were derived from CD4+ or CD8+ T cells sorted from blood, sampled in a trial of the OX40 agonist ivuxolimab. The clonotype originates from an adult with an advanced solid tumor such as melanoma, head and neck, liver or kidney cancer. J is TRBJ1-1 and V is TRBV19; D is unresolved. CDR3 protein: CASNWGMDTEAFF. As DNA, the CDR3 is TGTGCCAGTAACTGGGGTATGGACACTGAAGCTTTCTTT.